Listed below are T cell receptor beta chains from one sample, sequenced in a study of shared clonotypes between healthy human individuals. The method was immunoSEQ multiplex PCR; TCRdb's version includes in-frame clones alone and lacks a portion of them. This sample has fewer than 2.5 million clones, with 93% found just once. Material: naive CD4+ T cells from PBMCs. These receptors were obtained from a man aged 18-30 years in good health. Some clones in this sample may be carry-over from other donors' samples. Each CDR3 is given with its conserved first and last residue. Fields, in order: V gene, clone size, J gene, D gene, CDR3 protein, CDR3 DNA. D genes are given only for firm matches. Clone size is shown for a subset of rows, as once, few, many or a class of expanded clone.

>TRBV5-1|NA|TRBJ2-7|TRBD1
CASSLQGGASYEQYF
TGCGCCAGCAGCCTACAAGGGGGCGCGTCCTACGAGCAGTACTTC
>TRBV6-6|NA|TRBJ1-3|NA
CASSHTLWTRGNTIYF
TGTGCCAGCAGTCATACTCTTTGGACCCGCGGAAACACCATATATTTT
>TRBV7-6|NA|TRBJ2-3|TRBD2
CASSLYLAGVYTDTQYF
TGTGCCAGCAGCTTATATCTAGCGGGAGTGTACACAGATACGCAGTATTTT
>TRBV7-8|NA|TRBJ2-1|TRBD2
CASSSSGRYYNEQFF
TGTGCCAGCAGCTCGAGCGGGAGATACTACAATGAGCAGTTCTTC
>TRBV27|once|TRBJ1-5|NA
CASSFKNQPQHF
TGTGCCAGCAGTTTTAAGAATCAGCCCCAGCATTTT
>TRBV28|NA|TRBJ2-7|TRBD2
CASTQGLAGVEQYF
TGTGCCAGCACCCAGGGACTAGCGGGAGTTGAGCAGTACTTC
>TRBV19|NA|TRBJ2-1|NA
CASSIRSYNEQFF
TGTGCCAGTAGTATCCGCTCCTACAATGAGCAGTTCTTC
>TRBV5-1|NA|TRBJ2-5|NA
CASSSGPSGTQYF
TGCGCCAGCAGCTCTGGGCCATCCGGGACCCAGTACTTC
>TRBV6-5|NA|TRBJ1-1|NA
CASSYSGQEIEAFF
TGTGCCAGCAGTTACTCGGGTCAGGAGATTGAAGCTTTCTTT
>TRBV27|NA|TRBJ2-1|NA
CASSQRVYNEQFF
TGTGCCAGCAGCCAGAGGGTATACAATGAGCAGTTCTTC
>TRBV13|NA|TRBJ2-1|NA
CASRRRGGRGNEQFF
TGTGCCAGCAGGCGGAGAGGGGGGAGGGGCAATGAGCAGTTCTTC
>TRBV4-1|NA|TRBJ2-1|NA
CASSPLTRNEQFF
TGCGCCAGCAGCCCACTAACCCGCAATGAGCAGTTCTTC
>TRBV6-5|once|TRBJ2-1|TRBD2
CASKSGASGRNEQFF
TGTGCCAGCAAGAGTGGCGCTAGCGGGAGGAATGAGCAGTTCTTC
>TRBV6-5|NA|TRBJ1-2|TRBD1
CASSYLPGDRGYGYTF
TGTGCCAGCAGTTACCTGCCCGGGGACAGGGGATATGGCTACACCTTC
>TRBV20-1|NA|TRBJ1-1|NA
CSARAWTEAFF
TGCAGTGCTAGAGCCTGGACTGAAGCTTTCTTT
>TRBV19|NA|TRBJ1-1|NA
CASSRPLGVHSEAFF
TGTGCCAGTAGTAGGCCGTTAGGAGTGCACTCTGAAGCTTTCTTT
>TRBV5-1|NA|TRBJ2-1|NA
CASSSLLGDEQFF
TGCGCCAGCAGCTCCCTCCTTGGAGATGAGCAGTTCTTC
>TRBV15|NA|TRBJ1-3|NA
CATSRDRQAGNTIYF
TGTGCCACCAGCAGAGATCGGCAGGCTGGAAACACCATATATTTT
>TRBV28|NA|TRBJ2-1|TRBD2
CASRSGLAGGNEQFF
TGTGCCAGCAGATCGGGACTAGCGGGAGGCAATGAGCAGTTCTTC
>TRBV28|NA|TRBJ2-7|NA
CASSLSFGGEAYEQYF
TGTGCCAGCAGTTTATCATTTGGAGGGGAAGCCTACGAGCAGTACTTC
>TRBV6-4|NA|TRBJ1-5|TRBD1
CASSLTGGSQPQHF
TGTGCCAGCAGTCTTACAGGGGGGAGTCAGCCCCAGCATTTT
>TRBV27|NA|TRBJ1-2|NA
CASSGKNGYTF
TGTGCCAGCAGCGGAAAGAATGGCTACACCTTC
>TRBV5-6|NA|TRBJ2-7|TRBD1
CASRWDRSVYYEQYF
TGTGCCAGCAGATGGGACAGGTCAGTCTACTACGAGCAGTACTTC
>TRBV10-1|NA|TRBJ1-1|NA
CASSEGRTNTEAFF
TGCGCCAGCAGTGAGGGCAGGACGAACACTGAAGCTTTCTTT
>TRBV5-6|NA|TRBJ1-2|NA
CASSLGSRGGYGYTF
TGTGCCAGCAGCTTGGGCTCCCGGGGTGGCTATGGCTACACCTTC
>TRBV30|NA|TRBJ1-1|NA
CAWSGIGTEAFF
TGTGCCTGGAGTGGGATTGGGACTGAAGCTTTCTTT
>TRBV7-2|NA|TRBJ2-7|NA
CASSIFGRSSYEQYF
TGTGCCAGCAGTATATTCGGGAGATCGTCCTACGAGCAGTACTTC